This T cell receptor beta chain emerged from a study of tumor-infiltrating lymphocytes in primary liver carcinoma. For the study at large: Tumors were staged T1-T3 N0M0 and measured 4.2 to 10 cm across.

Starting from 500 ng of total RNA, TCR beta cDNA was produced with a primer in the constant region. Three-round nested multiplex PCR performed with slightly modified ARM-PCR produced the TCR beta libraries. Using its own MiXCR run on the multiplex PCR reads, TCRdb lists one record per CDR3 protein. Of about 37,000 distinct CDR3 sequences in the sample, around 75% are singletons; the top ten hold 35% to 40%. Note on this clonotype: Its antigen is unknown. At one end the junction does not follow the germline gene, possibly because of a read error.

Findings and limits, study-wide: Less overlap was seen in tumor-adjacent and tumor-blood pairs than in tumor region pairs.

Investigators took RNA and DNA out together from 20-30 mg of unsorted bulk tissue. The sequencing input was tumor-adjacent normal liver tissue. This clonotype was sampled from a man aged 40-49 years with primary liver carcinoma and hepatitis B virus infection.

CDR3 DNA sequence: TGTGTCAGCACCACTCCGGCGGTAGTCAAAAACATTCAGTACTTC. It encodes CVSTTPAVVKNIQYF. The V gene is TRBV11-2, the J gene TRBJ2-4; no definite D call. Per germline, CDR1 SGHAT and CDR2 FQNNGV. The CDR3 covers 15 residues.